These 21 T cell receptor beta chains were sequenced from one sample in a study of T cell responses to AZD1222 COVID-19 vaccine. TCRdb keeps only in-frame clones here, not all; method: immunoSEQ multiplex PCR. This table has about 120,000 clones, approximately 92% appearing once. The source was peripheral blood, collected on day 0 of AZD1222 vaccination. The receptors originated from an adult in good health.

The CDR3 reads CASSPGGVLSNQPQHF. The CDR3, as DNA: TGTGCCAGCAGCCCAGGGGGGGTCTTGAGCAATCAGCCCCAGCATTTT. The chain couples TRBV7-2 to TRBJ1-5; 7 positions agree with TRBD1. V gave up 5 bases and J gave up 1 base; unmatched junction bases: 8. There are 16 residues in the CDR3. Looked up from germline, CDR1 is SGHTA and CDR2 is FQGNSA. The variable domain in full, completed from reference TRBV7-2 and TRBJ1-5, reads GAGVSQSPSNKVTEKGKDVELRCDPISGHTALYWYRQSLGQGLEFLIYFQGNSAPDKSGLPSDRFSAERTGGSVSTLTIQRTQQEDSAVYLCASSPGGVLSNQPQHFGDGTRLSIL.

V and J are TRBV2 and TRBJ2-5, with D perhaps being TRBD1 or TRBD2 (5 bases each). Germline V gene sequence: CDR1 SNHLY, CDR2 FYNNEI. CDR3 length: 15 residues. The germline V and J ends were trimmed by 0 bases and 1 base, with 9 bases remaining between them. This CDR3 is CASSEARGAQETQYF. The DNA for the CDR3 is TGTGCCAGCAGTGAAGCAAGAGGGGCCCAAGAGACCCAGTACTTC.

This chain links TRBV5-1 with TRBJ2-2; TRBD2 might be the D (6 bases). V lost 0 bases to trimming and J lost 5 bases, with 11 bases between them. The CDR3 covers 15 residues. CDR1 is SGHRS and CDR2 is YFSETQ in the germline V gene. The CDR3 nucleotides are TGCGCCAGCAGCTTGGCCGGGGGAAATACCGGGGAGCTGTTTTTT. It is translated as CASSLAGGNTGELFF.

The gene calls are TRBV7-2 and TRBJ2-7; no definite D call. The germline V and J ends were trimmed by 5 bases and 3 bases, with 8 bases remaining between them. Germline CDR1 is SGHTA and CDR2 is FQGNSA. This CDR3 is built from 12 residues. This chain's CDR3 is CASSPDHYEQYF. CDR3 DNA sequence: TGTGCCAGCAGCCCTGATCACTACGAGCAGTACTTC.

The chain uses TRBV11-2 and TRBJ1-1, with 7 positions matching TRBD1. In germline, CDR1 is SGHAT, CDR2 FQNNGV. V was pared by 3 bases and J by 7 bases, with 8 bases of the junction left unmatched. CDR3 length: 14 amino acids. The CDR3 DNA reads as TGTGCCAGCAGCTTTAGGGGGCCGGCGAATGAAGCTTTCTTT. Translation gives CASSFRGPANEAFF.

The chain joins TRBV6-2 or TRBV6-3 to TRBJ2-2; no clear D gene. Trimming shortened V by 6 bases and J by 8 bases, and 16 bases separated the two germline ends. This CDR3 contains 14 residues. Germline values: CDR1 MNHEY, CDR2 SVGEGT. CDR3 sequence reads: CASSPLLTLGELFF. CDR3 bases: TGTGCCAGCAGCCCCCTGCTTACCTTGGGGGAGCTGTTTTTT.

CDR3 amino acids: CASRPGDSYEQYF. The CDR3 nucleotides read TGTGCCAGCAGGCCGGGAGACTCCTACGAGCAGTACTTC. The rearrangement links TRBV12-3 or TRBV12-4 to TRBJ2-7, with D maybe TRBD2 (6 bases). Trimming took off 6 bases at V and 0 bases at J, with 9 bases between the two ends. This CDR3 is 13 amino acids long.

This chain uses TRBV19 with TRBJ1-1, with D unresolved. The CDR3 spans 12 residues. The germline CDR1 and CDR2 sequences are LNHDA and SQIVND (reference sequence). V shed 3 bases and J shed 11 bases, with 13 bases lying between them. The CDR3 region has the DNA TGTGCCAGTAGTATTGGAGGGAATTTTGCTTTCTTT. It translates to CASSIGGNFAFF.

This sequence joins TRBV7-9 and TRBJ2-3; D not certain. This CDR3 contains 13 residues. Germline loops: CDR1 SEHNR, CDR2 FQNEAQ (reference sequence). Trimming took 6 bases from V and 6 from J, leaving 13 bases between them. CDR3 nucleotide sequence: TGTGCCAGCAGGGTTTTAGAGGCGGATACGCAGTATTTT. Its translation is CASRVLEADTQYF.

CDR3 sequence (DNA): TGTGCCAGCAGTTTACCCCACAGGGCTGGCAATCAGCCCCAGCATTTT. It yields the protein CASSLPHRAGNQPQHF. The chain carries TRBV28 and TRBJ1-5, with D perhaps TRBD1 (6 bases). The germline gives CDR1 MDHEN, CDR2 SYDVKM. Trimming removed 2 bases at V and 2 bases at J, with 13 bases between. The CDR3 has 16 amino acids.

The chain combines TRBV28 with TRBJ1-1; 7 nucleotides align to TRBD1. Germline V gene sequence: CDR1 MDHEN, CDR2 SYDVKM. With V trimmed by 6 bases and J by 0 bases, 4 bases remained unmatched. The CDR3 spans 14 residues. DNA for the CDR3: TGTGCCAGCAGGCGACAGGGTGTGAACACTGAAGCTTTCTTT. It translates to CASRRQGVNTEAFF.

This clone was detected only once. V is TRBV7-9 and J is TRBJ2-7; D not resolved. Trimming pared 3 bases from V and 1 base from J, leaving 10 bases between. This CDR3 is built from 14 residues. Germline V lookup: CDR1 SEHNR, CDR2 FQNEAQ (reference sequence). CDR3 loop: CASSFTTDSYEQYF. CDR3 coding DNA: TGTGCCAGCAGCTTCACCACTGATTCCTACGAGCAGTACTTC.

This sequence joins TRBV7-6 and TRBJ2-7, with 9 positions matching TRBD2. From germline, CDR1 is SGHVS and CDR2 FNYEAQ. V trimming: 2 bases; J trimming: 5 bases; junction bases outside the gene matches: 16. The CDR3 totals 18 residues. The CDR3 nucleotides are TGTGCCAGCAGCTTATTCGAACGGACTAGCGAAACTCCGAACGAGCAGTACTTC. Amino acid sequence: CASSLFERTSETPNEQYF.

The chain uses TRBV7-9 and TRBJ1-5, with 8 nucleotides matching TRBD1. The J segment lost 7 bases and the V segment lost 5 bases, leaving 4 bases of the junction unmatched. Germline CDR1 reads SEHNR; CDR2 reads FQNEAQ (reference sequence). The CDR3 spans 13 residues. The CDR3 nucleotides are TGTGCCAGCAGCCCTCAGGGGGCCCAGCCCCAGCATTTT. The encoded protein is CASSPQGAQPQHF.

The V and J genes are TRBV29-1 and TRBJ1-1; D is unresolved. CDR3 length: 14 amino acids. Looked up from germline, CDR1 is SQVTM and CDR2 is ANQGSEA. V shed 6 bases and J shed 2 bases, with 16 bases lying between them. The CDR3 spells CSVGTTQSNTEAFF. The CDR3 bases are TGCAGCGTGGGCACTACACAGTCAAACACTGAAGCTTTCTTT.

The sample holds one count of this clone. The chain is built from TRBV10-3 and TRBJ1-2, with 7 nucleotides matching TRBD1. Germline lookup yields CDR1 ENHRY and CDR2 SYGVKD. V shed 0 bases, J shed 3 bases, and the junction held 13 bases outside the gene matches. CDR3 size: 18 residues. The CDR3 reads CAISESVFDRVEDYGYTF. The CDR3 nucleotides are TGTGCCATCAGTGAGTCGGTTTTTGACAGGGTGGAGGACTATGGCTACACCTTC.

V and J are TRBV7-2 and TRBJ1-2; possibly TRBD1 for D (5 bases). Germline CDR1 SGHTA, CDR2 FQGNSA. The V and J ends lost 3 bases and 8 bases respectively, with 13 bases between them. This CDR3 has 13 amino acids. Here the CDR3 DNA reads TGTGCCAGCAGCTTTTGGCAGGGTCCAGGCTACACCTTC. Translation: CASSFWQGPGYTF.

CDR3 amino acids: CASSQDDRVGTEAFF. The CDR3 DNA follows: TGCGCCAGCAGCCAGGACGACAGGGTTGGCACTGAAGCTTTCTTT. The chain uses TRBV4-1 and TRBJ1-1, with 7 bases aligning to TRBD1. CDR3 length: 15 residues. Germline CDR1 reads MGHRA; CDR2 reads YSYEKL. V lost 3 bases, J lost 4 bases, and 8 bases stayed unmatched.

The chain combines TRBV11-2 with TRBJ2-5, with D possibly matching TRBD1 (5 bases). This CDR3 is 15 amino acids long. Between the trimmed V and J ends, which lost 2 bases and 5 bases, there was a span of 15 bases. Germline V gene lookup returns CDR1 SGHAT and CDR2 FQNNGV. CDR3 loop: CASSLFRTPRETQYF. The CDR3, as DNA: TGTGCCAGCAGCTTATTCAGGACACCGAGGGAGACCCAGTACTTC.

DNA of the CDR3: TGTGCCAGCTCCCCTCCACCCGGCCGGGACAGGGGGTATGAAGCTTTCTTT. The encoded protein is CASSPPPGRDRGYEAFF. This chain connects TRBV18 to TRBJ1-1; 11 bases match TRBD1. Trimming cost V 6 bases and J 7 bases; bases outside gene matches: 16. Germline V lookup: CDR1 KGHSH, CDR2 LQKENI. CDR3 length: 17 amino acids.

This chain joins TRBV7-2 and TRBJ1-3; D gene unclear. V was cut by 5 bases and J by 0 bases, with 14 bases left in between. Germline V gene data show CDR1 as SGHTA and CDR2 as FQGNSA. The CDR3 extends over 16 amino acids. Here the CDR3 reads CASSPRQASSGNTIYF. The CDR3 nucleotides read TGTGCCAGCAGCCCCCGGCAGGCCAGCTCTGGAAACACCATATATTTT.